A selection of T cell receptor beta chains follows, all from one sample in a study of T cell repertoires in cytomegalovirus infection. For these TCRs, the target antigens are not known. TCRdb redid the calling of the reads with MiXCR, one entry per CDR3 protein. The sample shows hundreds of thousands of distinct CDR3 sequences, 42% of them seen only once. The sequenced sample was cultured PBMCs, obtained from culture after CMV antigen stimulation. The receptors derive from a human donor in good health (CMV status not recorded). Some clones in this sample may be carry-over from other donors' samples. The CDR3 runs from the conserved cysteine through the conserved F or W. The D gene is left open where the match is weak. Only some rows state a clone size, as once, few, many or a class for expanded clones.

cdr3_aa cdr3_nt v_call d_call clone_size j_call
CASSVRSADTQYF TGTGCCAGCAGCGTGCGTTCCGCGGATACGCAGTATTTT TRBV7-9 NA NA TRBJ2-3
CASSPLAGGYTDTQYF TGTGCCAGCAGCCCACTAGCGGGGGGGTACACAGATACGCAGTATTTT TRBV4-2 TRBD2 few TRBJ2-3
CASSSYSGSYEQYF TGTGCCAGCAGCTCGTATAGCGGCTCCTACGAGCAGTACTTC TRBV7-8 NA NA TRBJ2-7
CASSLGYGLNQPQHF TGTGCCAGCAGCTTAGGTTACGGTCTCAATCAGCCCCAGCATTTT TRBV7-8 NA few TRBJ1-5
CASSEPARLSLISGRRTEAFF TGTGCCAGCAGTGAACCGGCGAGACTATCCCTGATTTCTGGGCGAAGGACTGAAGCTTTCTTT TRBV6-1 NA NA TRBJ1-1
CASSPGDRNEQFF TGCGCCAGCAGCCCCGGAGACAGGAATGAGCAGTTCTTC TRBV4-1 NA NA TRBJ2-1
CSARGQYTGAGYTF TGCAGTGCTAGAGGGCAGTACACGGGGGCTGGCTACACCTTC TRBV20-1 NA NA TRBJ1-2
CASPLTEGADGYTF TGTGCCAGTCCCCTCACAGAGGGCGCGGATGGCTACACCTTC TRBV6-1 NA NA TRBJ1-2
CASSYRGGDYGYTF TGTGCCAGCAGTTACCGTGGGGGAGACTATGGCTACACCTTC TRBV6-5 NA NA TRBJ1-2
CASTAPGRGNEQFF TGTGCCAGCACCGCGCCGGGACGCGGAAATGAGCAGTTCTTC TRBV7-9 NA few TRBJ2-1
CASSLATSGEKLFF TGTGCCAGCAGCTTAGCAACGTCAGGAGAAAAACTGTTTTTT TRBV7-6 NA NA TRBJ1-4
CAISESRGQTEAFF TGTGCCATCAGCGAGTCCCGGGGACAAACTGAAGCTTTCTTT TRBV10-3 NA many TRBJ1-1
CASSATGNYEQYF TGTGCCAGCAGTGCGACGGGAAACTACGAGCAGTACTTC TRBV2 NA NA TRBJ2-7
CASSLAMGISYNEQFF TGTGCCAGCAGCTTAGCGATGGGGATCTCCTACAATGAGCAGTTCTTC TRBV7-2 NA many TRBJ2-1
CASRAGRATNEKLFF TGTGCCAGCCGGGCCGGACGGGCAACTAATGAAAAACTGTTTTTT TRBV7-8 NA NA TRBJ1-4
CASSPDRGPNYGYTF TGTGCCAGCAGCCCGGACAGGGGCCCTAACTATGGCTACACCTTC TRBV7-2 TRBD1 many TRBJ1-2
CAISEFRLEGFDTEAFF TGTGCCATCAGTGAGTTCCGGTTAGAGGGTTTTGACACTGAAGCTTTCTTT TRBV10-3 NA NA TRBJ1-1
CASARGGANVLTF TGTGCCAGCGCTCGGGGGGGGGCCAACGTCCTGACTTTC TRBV11-1 NA NA TRBJ2-6
CASSTTGTGEKLFF TGTGCCAGTAGCACAACCGGGACGGGTGAAAAACTGTTTTTT TRBV19 NA NA TRBJ1-4
CASSPEADRDTGELFF TGTGCCAGCAGCCCCGAGGCAGATCGAGACACCGGGGAGCTGTTTTTT TRBV11-2 NA few TRBJ2-2
CASSRDRVLSPLHF TGTGCCAGCAGTCGGGACAGGGTGCTTTCACCCCTCCACTTT TRBV6-5 TRBD1 NA TRBJ1-6
CSASEKGDYRREQYF TGCAGTGCTAGCGAGAAGGGAGACTACCGACGCGAGCAGTACTTC TRBV20-1 NA few TRBJ2-7
CASSLRGQARSGANVLTF TGTGCCAGCAGTTTAAGGGGACAGGCACGCTCTGGGGCCAACGTCCTGACTTTC TRBV27 TRBD1 NA TRBJ2-6
CASSKGGQQYF TGTGCCAGCAGTAAGGGTGGGCAGCAGTACTTC TRBV12-3/TRBV12-4 NA few TRBJ2-7
CSVAGDGEQFF TGCAGTGTGGCAGGGGATGGTGAGCAGTTCTTC TRBV20-1 NA NA TRBJ2-1
CASSQRGPTSLAHNEQFF TGTGCCAGCAGCCAACGAGGCCCTACCTCATTGGCCCACAATGAGCAGTTCTTC TRBV14 NA few TRBJ2-1